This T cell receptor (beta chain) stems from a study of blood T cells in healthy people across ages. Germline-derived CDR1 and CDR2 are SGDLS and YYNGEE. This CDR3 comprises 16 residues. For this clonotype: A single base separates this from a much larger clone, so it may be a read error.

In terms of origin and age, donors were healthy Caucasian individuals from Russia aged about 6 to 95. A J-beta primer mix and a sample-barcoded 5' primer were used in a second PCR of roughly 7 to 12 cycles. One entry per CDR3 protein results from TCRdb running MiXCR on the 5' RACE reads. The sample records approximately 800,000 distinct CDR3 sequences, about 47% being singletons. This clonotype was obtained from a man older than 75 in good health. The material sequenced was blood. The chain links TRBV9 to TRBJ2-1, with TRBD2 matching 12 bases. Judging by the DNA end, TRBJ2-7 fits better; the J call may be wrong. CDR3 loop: CASSGTSGNAYNEQYF. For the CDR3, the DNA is TGTGCCAGCAGCGGGACTAGCGGGAACGCCTACAATGAGCAGTACTTC.